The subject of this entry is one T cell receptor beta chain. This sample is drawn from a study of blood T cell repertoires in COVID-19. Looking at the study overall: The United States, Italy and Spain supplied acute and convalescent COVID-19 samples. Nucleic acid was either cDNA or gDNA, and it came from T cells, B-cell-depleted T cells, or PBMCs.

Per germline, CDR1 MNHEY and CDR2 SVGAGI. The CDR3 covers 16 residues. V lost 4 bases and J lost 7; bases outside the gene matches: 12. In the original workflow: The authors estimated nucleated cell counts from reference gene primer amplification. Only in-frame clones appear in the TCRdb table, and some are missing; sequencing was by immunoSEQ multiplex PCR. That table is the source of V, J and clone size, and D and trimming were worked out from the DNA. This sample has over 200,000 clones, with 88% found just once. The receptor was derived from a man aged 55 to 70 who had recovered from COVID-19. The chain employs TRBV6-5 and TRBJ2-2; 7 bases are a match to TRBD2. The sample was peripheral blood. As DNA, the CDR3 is TGTGCCAGCAGTTCGCCCTTGGGACTACTCAACGGGGAGCTGTTTTTT. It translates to CASSSPLGLLNGELFF.